The rows below give T cell receptor beta chains drawn from one sample of a study of Graves' ophthalmopathy and Graves' hyperthyroidism. Via MiXCR, TCRdb re-called the multiplex PCR reads, giving one row per CDR3 protein. This sample yields 350,000 to 400,000 distinct CDR3 sequences, of which 15% are seen a single time; 5.5% to 7% belongs to the top ten. The sequenced material came from peripheral blood. The receptors were sampled from a woman under 30 with stable Graves' hyperthyroidism. Both conserved end residues are part of each CDR3. Each record gives: V gene, J gene, D gene, CDR3 protein. The D gene is left open where the match is weak.

>TRBV12-5|TRBJ2-7|TRBD1
CASGLGTGPYYEQYF
>TRBV7-9|TRBJ1-4|NA
CASHTGTYEKLFF
>TRBV5-1|TRBJ1-2|TRBD1
CASSRGQIRSGYTF
>TRBV12-3/TRBV12-4|TRBJ1-3|NA
CASSPAQTGNTIYF
>TRBV12-5|TRBJ1-1|NA
CASGWGEGGTEAFF
>TRBV18|TRBJ1-1|NA
CASSPSAGVRSTEAFF
>TRBV6-5|TRBJ2-7|NA
CASSYSNSGLEQYF
>TRBV4-2|TRBJ2-5|TRBD1
CASGNRKTGGEGYQETQYF
>TRBV7-8|TRBJ1-2|NA
CASSLGTLQNYGYTF
>TRBV25-1|TRBJ1-2|NA
CVSSEPGARPDGYTF
>TRBV7-8|TRBJ1-1|NA
CASSLFRAQKTEAFF
>TRBV20-1|TRBJ1-1|TRBD1
CSARERGRINTEAFF
>TRBV2|TRBJ1-1|NA
CASSLTGYTEAFF
>TRBV6-2/TRBV6-3|TRBJ2-2|NA
CASRPGRRELFF
>TRBV25-1|TRBJ1-6|NA
CASSDWGGDQSPLHF
>TRBV7-9|TRBJ1-1|TRBD1
CASSLGTVDTEAFF